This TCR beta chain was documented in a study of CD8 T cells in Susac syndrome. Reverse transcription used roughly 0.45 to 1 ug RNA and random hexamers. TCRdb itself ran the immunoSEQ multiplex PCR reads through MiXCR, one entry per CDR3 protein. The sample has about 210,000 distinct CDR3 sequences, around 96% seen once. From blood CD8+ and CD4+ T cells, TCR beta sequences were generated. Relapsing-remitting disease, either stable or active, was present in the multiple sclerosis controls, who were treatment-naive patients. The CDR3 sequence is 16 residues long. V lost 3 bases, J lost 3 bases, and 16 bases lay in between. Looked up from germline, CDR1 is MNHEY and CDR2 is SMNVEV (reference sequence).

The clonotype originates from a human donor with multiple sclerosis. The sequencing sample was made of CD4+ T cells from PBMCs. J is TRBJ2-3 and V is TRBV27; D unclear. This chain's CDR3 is CASSFSASAWTDTQYF. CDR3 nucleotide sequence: TGTGCCAGCAGTTTTTCGGCTAGTGCGTGGACAGATACGCAGTATTTT.